This T cell receptor beta chain was profiled in a study of Ad26.COV2.S vaccination and SARS-CoV-2 variants. Treatment denoted: some 19 received Ad26.COV2.S at low or high dose, single or two shots; a few received placebo; per-sample allocation not given. All samples were drawn on day 63, counting from the first vaccine or placebo injection. Repertoires were generated with immunoSEQ multiplex PCR, while TCRdb's copy carries only in-frame clones and drops some. Among 300,000 to 500,000 clones listed, about nine tenths were seen once. Trimming cost V 8 bases and J 8 bases, with 16 bases left between them. This CDR3 contains 13 residues. The germline V gene has CDR1 SGHRS and CDR2 YFSETQ. Remarks on this clone: Its antigen remains unidentified.

Overall study findings and caveats: The breadth of spike-specific CD8+ and CD4+ T cell responses after vaccination was reportedly substantial.

The V gene is TRBV5-1, the J gene TRBJ1-4; maybe TRBD1 (5 bases). Sequencing was performed on peripheral blood, taken in a trial of Ad26.COV2.S vaccine versus placebo. The sequence derives from a person between 18 and 65 years old who received the Ad26.COV2.S COVID-19 vaccine or a placebo. The chain's CDR3 is CASRLGRGEKLFF. For the CDR3, the DNA is TGCGCCAGTAGACTTGGACGGGGGGAAAAACTGTTTTTT.